This TCR beta chain was captured in a study of response to subunit inactivated influenza vaccine. Regarding the study as a whole: Seasonal influenza vaccination, on each occasion, was suggested by the authors to recruit few new T cells.

The germline V gene has CDR1 MNHNS and CDR2 SASEGT. Trimming stripped 6 bases from V and 7 bases from J, with 22 bases between. The CDR3 is 16 amino acids. Turning to this clonotype: Its matching antigen is unknown.

MiXCR, run by TCRdb on the RT-PCR reads, gives a single entry per CDR3 protein. This table has just over 300,000 distinct CDR3 sequences, less than 25% appearing once. This chain links TRBV6-1 with TRBJ1-5, with D maybe TRBD1 (6 bases). The source was PBMCs from blood, collected about 20 months after vaccination. This receptor was taken from a man aged 45 to 70 who received an inactivated influenza vaccine. The CDR3 DNA follows: TGTGCCAGCAGGGTTACAGGGCAGGCCTCAAGGCAGCCCCAGCATTTT. Translated, it gives CASRVTGQASRQPQHF.